This is a list of T cell receptor beta chains from one sample in a study of blood T cell repertoires in COVID-19. The table came from immunoSEQ multiplex PCR; TCRdb's copy has only in-frame clones and leaves some out. The sample yields 250,000 to 300,000 clones, approximately 90% seen once. The source material was PBMCs or T cells enriched from blood (not recorded which). The receptor set was obtained from a woman in her twenties or thirties who had recovered from COVID-19. Both conserved end residues are part of each CDR3. Only part of the rows carry a size: once, few, many, or a class if the clone is expanded.

length	size	V	J	CDR3
20	-	TRBV14	TRBJ2-7	CASSQDYAGTSGRAGSEQYF
15	-	TRBV30	TRBJ1-2	CAWSEGSAVNYGYTF
14	-	TRBV5-5	TRBJ1-4	CASSFRGDNEKLFF
17	-	TRBV24-1	TRBJ2-3	CATSESLPFLSTDTQYF
16	-	TRBV3-1/TRBV3-2	TRBJ2-7	CASSQDLSEKHYEQYF
14	-	TRBV2	TRBJ1-2	CASRPWTGGDGYTF
15	-	TRBV29-1	TRBJ1-2	CSVVNQGKPNYGYTF
14	-	TRBV6-5	TRBJ1-1	CASFPAGARTEAFF
17	-	TRBV21-1	TRBJ2-7	CASSKKGERAEAYEQYF
15	few	TRBV9	TRBJ2-2	CASSVARVNTGELFF
17	-	TRBV5-1	TRBJ1-6	CASSLGSGGLRNSPLHF
14	-	TRBV20-1	TRBJ2-1	CSASHRSRYNEQFF
18	-	TRBV14	TRBJ1-2	CASSQGSGTGTLFFGYTF
15	-	TRBV19	TRBJ1-2	CASSISGRASNGYTF
13	once	TRBV6-2/TRBV6-3	TRBJ2-5	CASSRTFQETQYF